The rows below give T cell receptor beta chains drawn from one sample of a study of cytomegalovirus exposure and HLA in healthy donors. Method: immunoSEQ multiplex PCR; TCRdb's copy keeps in-frame clones and lacks some. The top ten clones hold around 1.5% of a sample with under 85,000 clones, 78% of them seen once. Sequencing used PBMCs. These receptors originate from a man between 35 and 55 years old in good health and CMV-seronegative. Each CDR3 is given without its conserved first and last residue. Size tells how often a clone was seen (once, few, many) or the class of an expanded clone, and some rows leave it out.

V gene	J gene	clone size	CDR3 protein
TRBV5-4	TRBJ2-1	-	ASSLRLAGGREQF
TRBV6-6	TRBJ1-1	-	ASTTGQGKVEAF
TRBV4-2	TRBJ2-1	-	ASSPVGTTNEQF
TRBV29-1	TRBJ1-2	few	SVSTGYGYT
TRBV2	TRBJ1-5	once	ASSQEQGNQPQH
TRBV10-3	TRBJ2-1	-	AIKGGGIIDEQF
TRBV28	TRBJ2-1	-	ASSLFLRATQNYEQF
TRBV19	-	-	ASSMGQVTEQY
TRBV28	TRBJ1-4	-	ASSWGGGRNEKLF
TRBV4-1	TRBJ1-1	-	ASSQGSGTEAF
TRBV7-9	TRBJ1-1	-	SSSLAGQTEGTEAF
TRBV5-1	TRBJ2-1	-	ASRYAAENEQF
TRBV6-6	TRBJ1-1	-	ASSFLQGASHTEAF
TRBV7-9	TRBJ2-1	-	ASSTSTSVNEQF
TRBV11-3	TRBJ1-2	once	ASSLGLYRVYYGYT
TRBV5-1	TRBJ2-1	once	ASSLEGAQSNEQF
TRBV18	TRBJ2-1	few	ASSSRYEQF
TRBV9	TRBJ2-3	few	ASSLGGLITDTQY
TRBV7-2	TRBJ2-7	-	ASSWLAGRTYEQY
TRBV21-1	TRBJ2-1	-	ASSKGFPGSGYNEQF
TRBV5-1	TRBJ2-1	once	ASSPGLGHEQF
TRBV27	TRBJ1-5	few	ASTSDWVGNQPQH
TRBV18	TRBJ2-1	-	ASSPPPGQKGNEQF
TRBV5-8	TRBJ1-5	-	ASSPETGGSQPQH
TRBV2	TRBJ2-5	-	ASNQRESETQY
TRBV6-5	TRBJ2-7	large	ASSSRLAGDYEQY
TRBV7-9	TRBJ1-2	-	ASSSTGGAGGYT